These T cell receptor beta chains were read from a single sample in a study of blood T cell repertoires in COVID-19. Using immunoSEQ multiplex PCR, the repertoire was profiled, and TCRdb retains in-frame clones only, with some absent. The sample includes around 140,000 clones, 80% to 85% of them seen just once. Material for sequencing was peripheral blood. These receptors were taken from a human donor in a cohort sampled during active COVID-19. Both conserved end residues are part of each CDR3. A D gene is named only where the DNA matches it firmly. Clone size appears in some rows only: once, few, many, or a class for an expanded clone.

abundance: -
v_gene: TRBV28
d_gene: -
j_gene: TRBJ2-7
len: 12
CDR3aa: CASSVTFYEQYF
CDR3nt: TGTGCCAGCAGTGTCACATTTTACGAGCAGTACTTC

abundance: -
v_gene: TRBV5-6
d_gene: TRBD1
j_gene: TRBJ1-4
len: 15
CDR3aa: CASSTDRAKNEKLFF
CDR3nt: TGTGCCAGCAGCACCGACAGGGCGAAAAATGAAAAACTGTTTTTT

abundance: -
v_gene: TRBV4-2
d_gene: -
j_gene: TRBJ2-7
len: 15
CDR3aa: CASSQDFASSYEQYF
CDR3nt: TGTGCCAGCAGCCAAGATTTTGCGAGCTCCTACGAGCAGTACTTC

abundance: few
v_gene: TRBV14
d_gene: TRBD2
j_gene: TRBJ2-2
len: 16
CDR3aa: CASSQISGIITGELFF
CDR3nt: TGTGCCAGCAGCCAAATTAGCGGGATAATTACCGGGGAGCTGTTTTTT

abundance: few
v_gene: TRBV19
d_gene: TRBD1
j_gene: TRBJ1-5
len: 15
CDR3aa: CASTLSGTVHQPQHF
CDR3nt: TGTGCCAGTACCCTCTCAGGGACAGTCCATCAGCCCCAGCATTTT

abundance: -
v_gene: TRBV7-2
d_gene: TRBD1
j_gene: TRBJ1-1
len: 15
CDR3aa: CASSLDRGGNTEAFF
CDR3nt: TGTGCCAGCAGCTTAGACAGGGGGGGGAACACTGAAGCTTTCTTT

abundance: few
v_gene: TRBV25-1
d_gene: -
j_gene: TRBJ2-7
len: 12
CDR3aa: CASSETVVKQYF
CDR3nt: TGTGCCAGCAGTGAGACAGTAGTCAAGCAGTACTTC

abundance: -
v_gene: TRBV7-2
d_gene: -
j_gene: TRBJ2-7
len: 16
CDR3aa: CASSVTWLGAMDEQYF
CDR3nt: TGTGCCAGCAGCGTCACGTGGCTGGGGGCAATGGACGAGCAGTACTTC

abundance: -
v_gene: TRBV28
d_gene: -
j_gene: TRBJ2-7
len: 12
CDR3aa: CASKSGHYEQYF
CDR3nt: TGTGCCAGTAAAAGCGGGCACTACGAGCAGTACTTC

abundance: -
v_gene: TRBV28
d_gene: -
j_gene: TRBJ1-2
len: 12
CDR3aa: CASTQGIGGYTF
CDR3nt: TGTGCCAGCACCCAGGGGATTGGTGGCTACACCTTC

abundance: -
v_gene: TRBV3-1/TRBV3-2
d_gene: TRBD1
j_gene: TRBJ2-4
len: 16
CDR3aa: CASSHGTGWGLNIQYF
CDR3nt: TGTGCCAGCAGCCACGGGACAGGGTGGGGTCTAAACATTCAGTACTTC

abundance: -
v_gene: TRBV29-1
d_gene: -
j_gene: TRBJ2-7
len: 15
CDR3aa: CSVGAFYRGSYEQYF
CDR3nt: TGCAGCGTTGGCGCCTTCTACCGGGGCTCCTACGAGCAGTACTTC

abundance: -
v_gene: TRBV24-1
d_gene: TRBD1
j_gene: TRBJ2-2
len: 17
CDR3aa: CATSDLGRGTNTGELFF
CDR3nt: TGTGCCACCAGTGATTTGGGCAGGGGGACGAACACCGGGGAGCTGTTTTTT

abundance: few
v_gene: TRBV10-3
d_gene: TRBD1
j_gene: TRBJ1-4
len: 15
CDR3aa: CAISESDRGEEKLFF
CDR3nt: TGTGCCATCAGTGAGAGCGACAGGGGTGAGGAAAAACTGTTTTTT

abundance: -
v_gene: TRBV6-2/TRBV6-3
d_gene: TRBD1
j_gene: TRBJ2-1
len: 15
CDR3aa: CASSTYRGQNNEQFF
CDR3nt: TGTGCCAGCAGTACCTACAGGGGACAGAACAATGAGCAGTTCTTC

abundance: -
v_gene: TRBV4-1
d_gene: TRBD1
j_gene: TRBJ1-4
len: 18
CDR3aa: CASSARTGRLATNEKLFF
CDR3nt: TGCGCCAGCAGCGCCAGGACAGGGCGATTAGCAACTAATGAAAAACTGTTTTTT

abundance: -
v_gene: TRBV9
d_gene: TRBD2
j_gene: TRBJ2-3
len: 16
CDR3aa: CASSALAGLSTDTQYF
CDR3nt: TGTGCCAGCAGCGCCTTAGCGGGACTTAGCACAGATACGCAGTATTTT

abundance: -
v_gene: TRBV28
d_gene: TRBD1
j_gene: TRBJ1-2
len: 14
CDR3aa: CASSSTGTNYGYTF
CDR3nt: TGTGCCAGCAGTTCGACAGGGACTAACTATGGCTACACCTTC

abundance: -
v_gene: TRBV6-2/TRBV6-3
d_gene: TRBD1
j_gene: TRBJ2-5
len: 15
CDR3aa: CASSYGGTGRETQYF
CDR3nt: TGTGCCAGCAGTTACGGCGGGACAGGGCGGGAGACCCAGTACTTC

abundance: few
v_gene: TRBV28
d_gene: -
j_gene: TRBJ2-7
len: 14
CDR3aa: CASSGQFPPYEQYF
CDR3nt: TGTGCCAGCAGTGGACAGTTCCCTCCCTACGAGCAGTACTTC

abundance: -
v_gene: TRBV7-9
d_gene: -
j_gene: TRBJ1-4
len: 15
CDR3aa: CASSTGGTLNEKLFF
CDR3nt: TGTGCCAGCAGCACTGGGGGGACCCTAAATGAAAAACTGTTTTTT

abundance: -
v_gene: TRBV13
d_gene: -
j_gene: TRBJ2-1
len: 15
CDR3aa: CASSLGGSGYNEQFF
CDR3nt: TGTGCCAGCAGCTTAGGCGGGAGCGGGTACAATGAGCAGTTCTTC

abundance: -
v_gene: TRBV2
d_gene: -
j_gene: TRBJ2-3
len: 11
CDR3aa: CASSDLDTQYF
CDR3nt: TGTGCCAGCAGTGACTTAGATACGCAGTATTTT

abundance: -
v_gene: TRBV6-6
d_gene: TRBD1
j_gene: TRBJ2-4
len: 15
CDR3aa: CASSYTTGAGDIQYF
CDR3nt: TGTGCCAGCAGTTACACGACAGGGGCCGGGGACATTCAGTACTTC

abundance: once
v_gene: TRBV5-4
d_gene: TRBD2
j_gene: TRBJ2-1
len: 15
CDR3aa: CASSLEGTRGNEQFF
CDR3nt: TGTGCCAGCAGCTTGGAGGGGACTAGGGGCAATGAGCAGTTCTTC

abundance: -
v_gene: TRBV27
d_gene: -
j_gene: TRBJ2-7
len: 13
CDR3aa: CASSYSLSYEQYF
CDR3nt: TGTGCCAGCAGTTACAGCCTATCCTACGAGCAGTACTTC

abundance: -
v_gene: TRBV6-5
d_gene: -
j_gene: TRBJ2-7
len: 13
CDR3aa: CASSYSGLYEQYF
CDR3nt: TGTGCCAGCAGTTACTCGGGACTTTACGAGCAGTACTTC

abundance: -
v_gene: TRBV29-1
d_gene: TRBD2
j_gene: TRBJ2-7
len: 13
CDR3aa: CSGGGRRSYEQYF
CDR3nt: TGCAGCGGTGGCGGGAGAAGATCCTACGAGCAGTACTTC

abundance: -
v_gene: TRBV6-5
d_gene: TRBD2
j_gene: TRBJ2-7
len: 15
CDR3aa: CTSRELADAIYEQYF
CDR3nt: TGTACCAGCAGGGAGCTAGCGGACGCTATTTACGAGCAGTACTTC

abundance: -
v_gene: TRBV20-1
d_gene: TRBD1
j_gene: TRBJ2-3
len: 16
CDR3aa: CSASYLGQGPADTQYF
CDR3nt: TGCAGTGCTAGTTACTTGGGACAGGGTCCCGCAGATACGCAGTATTTT

abundance: -
v_gene: TRBV28
d_gene: -
j_gene: TRBJ2-6
len: 15
CDR3aa: CASSLLGAGANVLTF
CDR3nt: TGTGCCAGCAGTTTATTAGGGGCCGGGGCCAACGTCCTGACTTTC

abundance: -
v_gene: TRBV6-2/TRBV6-3
d_gene: TRBD1
j_gene: TRBJ2-7
len: 14
CDR3aa: CASSYVGQGYEQYF
CDR3nt: TGTGCCAGCAGTTACGTGGGACAGGGTTACGAGCAGTACTTC

abundance: -
v_gene: TRBV7-9
d_gene: -
j_gene: TRBJ2-1
len: 15
CDR3aa: CASSPTGTAHNEQFF
CDR3nt: TGTGCCAGCAGCCCGACCGGGACTGCGCACAATGAGCAGTTCTTC

abundance: -
v_gene: TRBV7-2
d_gene: TRBD2
j_gene: TRBJ2-3
len: 16
CDR3aa: CASSLAGTSPTDTQYF
CDR3nt: TGTGCCAGCAGCTTAGCCGGGACTAGCCCCACAGATACGCAGTATTTT

abundance: -
v_gene: TRBV4-2
d_gene: TRBD1
j_gene: TRBJ1-4
len: 21
CDR3aa: CASSRELPGTASYTTNEKLFF
CDR3nt: TGTGCCAGCAGCCGCGAGCTGCCCGGGACAGCCTCATACACAACTAATGAAAAACTGTTTTTT

abundance: -
v_gene: TRBV9
d_gene: -
j_gene: TRBJ2-5
len: 17
CDR3aa: CASSVVGGRRDQETQYF
CDR3nt: TGTGCCAGCAGCGTAGTGGGCGGGCGGAGAGACCAAGAGACCCAGTACTTC

abundance: -
v_gene: TRBV28
d_gene: TRBD1
j_gene: TRBJ2-7
len: 18
CDR3aa: CASSSPRSSGTGGYEQYF
CDR3nt: TGTGCCAGCAGCTCCCCCCGGTCATCCGGGACAGGGGGATACGAGCAGTACTTC

abundance: -
v_gene: TRBV27
d_gene: -
j_gene: TRBJ1-4
len: 15
CDR3aa: CASSLYSATNEKLFF
CDR3nt: TGTGCCAGCAGTTTATATTCTGCAACTAATGAAAAACTGTTTTTT

abundance: -
v_gene: TRBV5-1
d_gene: -
j_gene: TRBJ1-5
len: 15
CDR3aa: CASSPGKPSNQPQHF
CDR3nt: TGCGCCAGCAGCCCCGGGAAACCTAGCAATCAGCCCCAGCATTTT

abundance: once
v_gene: TRBV7-9
d_gene: TRBD2
j_gene: TRBJ2-7
len: 14
CDR3aa: CASSFGTSVSEQYF
CDR3nt: TGTGCCAGCAGCTTTGGGACTAGCGTCTCCGAGCAGTACTTC

abundance: -
v_gene: TRBV24-1
d_gene: TRBD1
j_gene: TRBJ2-5
len: 16
CDR3aa: CATSDVSTGGYGTQYF
CDR3nt: TGTGCCACCAGTGACGTTTCAACAGGGGGCTATGGGACCCAGTACTTC

abundance: -
v_gene: TRBV15
d_gene: TRBD1
j_gene: TRBJ2-3
len: 17
CDR3aa: CATTRDRNFMRTDTQYF
CDR3nt: TGTGCCACTACGCGGGACAGGAACTTTATGAGGACAGATACGCAGTATTTT

abundance: few
v_gene: TRBV5-1
d_gene: -
j_gene: TRBJ2-2
len: 16
CDR3aa: CASSLSGSRGTGELFF
CDR3nt: TGCGCCAGCAGCTTATCCGGGAGTCGTGGCACCGGGGAGCTGTTTTTT

abundance: medium-sized
v_gene: TRBV23-1
d_gene: -
j_gene: TRBJ1-1
len: 15
CDR3aa: CASNPQGRVNTEAFF
CDR3nt: TGCGCCAGCAACCCCCAAGGCAGGGTGAACACTGAAGCTTTCTTT

abundance: -
v_gene: TRBV7-2
d_gene: -
j_gene: TRBJ1-2
len: 13
CDR3aa: CASSFTHNYGYTF
CDR3nt: TGTGCCAGCAGCTTTACACATAACTATGGCTACACCTTC

abundance: -
v_gene: TRBV7-8
d_gene: TRBD1
j_gene: TRBJ1-5
len: 15
CDR3aa: CASSLDRGLHQPQHF
CDR3nt: TGTGCCAGCAGCTTAGACAGGGGGCTTCATCAGCCCCAGCATTTT

abundance: -
v_gene: TRBV15
d_gene: -
j_gene: TRBJ2-5
len: 15
CDR3aa: CATSRGFPPQETQYF
CDR3nt: TGTGCCACCAGCAGGGGCTTTCCCCCCCAAGAGACCCAGTACTTC

abundance: -
v_gene: TRBV7-6
d_gene: -
j_gene: TRBJ1-5
len: 13
CDR3aa: CASSLRQDSPQHF
CDR3nt: TGTGCCAGCAGCCTTCGACAGGACTCGCCCCAGCATTTT

abundance: -
v_gene: TRBV15
d_gene: TRBD2
j_gene: TRBJ2-7
len: 17
CDR3aa: CATSNPPLAGLSYEQYF
CDR3nt: TGTGCCACCAGCAATCCCCCACTAGCGGGACTCTCCTACGAGCAGTACTTC

abundance: -
v_gene: TRBV7-9
d_gene: TRBD2
j_gene: TRBJ2-2
len: 15
CDR3aa: CASSRLAGQHGELFF
CDR3nt: TGTGCCAGCAGCCGACTAGCGGGACAACACGGGGAGCTGTTTTTT

abundance: -
v_gene: TRBV4-3
d_gene: -
j_gene: TRBJ1-2
len: 15
CDR3aa: CASSQDAQGNYGYTF
CDR3nt: TGCGCCAGCAGCCAAGATGCCCAGGGGAACTATGGCTACACCTTC

abundance: -
v_gene: TRBV6-2/TRBV6-3
d_gene: -
j_gene: TRBJ2-7
len: 15
CDR3aa: CASSYSGGRVREQYF
CDR3nt: TGTGCCAGCAGTTACTCGGGGGGGCGAGTTCGCGAGCAGTACTTC

abundance: -
v_gene: TRBV4-1
d_gene: TRBD2
j_gene: TRBJ2-3
len: 17
CDR3aa: CASSHPTSGRATDTQYF
CDR3nt: TGCGCCAGCAGCCATCCCACTAGCGGGAGGGCCACAGATACGCAGTATTTT

abundance: -
v_gene: TRBV5-8
d_gene: TRBD2
j_gene: TRBJ2-7
len: 15
CDR3aa: CASRRPGTSGTGQYF
CDR3nt: TGTGCCAGCAGAAGACCCGGGACTAGCGGGACGGGGCAGTACTTC

abundance: -
v_gene: TRBV9
d_gene: TRBD1
j_gene: TRBJ2-2
len: 15
CDR3aa: CASSATGAGTRELFF
CDR3nt: TGTGCCAGCAGCGCGACAGGGGCAGGGACCCGGGAGCTGTTTTTT